This section outlines one T cell receptor (beta chain) sequence together with its context. What it binds is not known. This sample stems from a study of T-cell reconstitution after alpha-beta-depleted transplantation in children. Findings of the study overall: Hyperexpanded clones declined; after one year, newly produced T cells mostly supplied diversity. Some patients' high day-60 TCRbeta diversity was traced to surviving recipient T cells and thymic progenitors. Roughly two months post-transplant, alpha-beta T cells reportedly originated from several hundred graft clones that had expanded.

Preparing the TCRbeta library involved the use of unique molecular identifiers. TCRdb fed the PCR reads into MiXCR, producing one record per CDR3 protein. The sample carries under 750,000 distinct CDR3 sequences, 23% recorded once. The TCR comes from a boy in the first two years of life who had a stem cell transplant for acute myeloid leukemia, so the T cells may come from the graft donor. The specimen comprised PBMCs, mostly from graft donor cells, sampled 360 days after TCRalphabeta/CD19-depleted stem cell transplant.

Here the CDR3 reads CASSWGLAMKTYEQYF. CDR3 DNA sequence: TGCGCCAGCAGCTGGGGACTAGCGATGAAAACCTACGAGCAGTACTTC. The J gene is TRBJ2-7, the V gene TRBV5-1; 10 nucleotides match TRBD2. Germline lookup yields CDR1 SGHRS and CDR2 YFSETQ. The ends lost 3 bases at V and 2 bases at J; junction bases unmatched: 8. The CDR3 is 16 amino acids.